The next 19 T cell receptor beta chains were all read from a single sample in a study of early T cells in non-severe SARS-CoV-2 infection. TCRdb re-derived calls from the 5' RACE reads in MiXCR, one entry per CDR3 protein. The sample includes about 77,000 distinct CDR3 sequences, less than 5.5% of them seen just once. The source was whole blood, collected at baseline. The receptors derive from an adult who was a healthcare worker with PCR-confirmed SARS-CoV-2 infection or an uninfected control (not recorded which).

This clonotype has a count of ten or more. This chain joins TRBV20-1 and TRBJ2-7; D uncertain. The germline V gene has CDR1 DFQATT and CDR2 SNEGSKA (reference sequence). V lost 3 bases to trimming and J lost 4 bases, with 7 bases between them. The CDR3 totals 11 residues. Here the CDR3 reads CSASLHYEQYF. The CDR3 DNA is TGCAGTGCTAGTCTTCATTACGAGCAGTACTTC.

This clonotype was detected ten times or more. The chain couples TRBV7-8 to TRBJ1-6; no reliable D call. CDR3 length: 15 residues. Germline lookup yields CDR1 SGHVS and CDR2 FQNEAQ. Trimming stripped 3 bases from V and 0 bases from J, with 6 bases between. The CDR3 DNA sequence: TGTGCCAGCAGCTTTGTGAGCTCCTATAATTCACCCCTCCACTTT. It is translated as CASSFVSSYNSPLHF.

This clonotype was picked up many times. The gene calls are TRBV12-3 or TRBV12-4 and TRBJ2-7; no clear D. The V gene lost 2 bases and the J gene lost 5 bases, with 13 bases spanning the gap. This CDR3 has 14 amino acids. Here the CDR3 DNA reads TGTGCCAGCAGTTTATTGGCGTATAAGGACGAGCAGTACTTC. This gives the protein CASSLLAYKDEQYF.

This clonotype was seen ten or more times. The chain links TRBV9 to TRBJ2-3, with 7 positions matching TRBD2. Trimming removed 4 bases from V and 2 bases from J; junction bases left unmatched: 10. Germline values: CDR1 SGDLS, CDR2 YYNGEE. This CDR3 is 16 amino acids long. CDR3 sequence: CASSPGRGGTTDTQYF. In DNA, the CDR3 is TGTGCCAGCAGCCCCGGACGGGGAGGGACCACAGATACGCAGTATTTT.

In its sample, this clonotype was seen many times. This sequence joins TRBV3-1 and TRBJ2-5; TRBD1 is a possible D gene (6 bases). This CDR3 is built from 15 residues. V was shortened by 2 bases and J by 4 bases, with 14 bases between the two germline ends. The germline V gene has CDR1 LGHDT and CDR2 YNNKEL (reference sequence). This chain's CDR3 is CASSQTGTRGETQYF. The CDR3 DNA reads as TGTGCCAGCAGCCAAACCGGGACAAGGGGAGAGACCCAGTACTTC.

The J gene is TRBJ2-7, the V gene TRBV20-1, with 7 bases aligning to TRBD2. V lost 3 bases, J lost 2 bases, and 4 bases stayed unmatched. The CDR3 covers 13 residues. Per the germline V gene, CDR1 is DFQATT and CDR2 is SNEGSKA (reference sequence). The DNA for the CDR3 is TGCAGTGCTAGGCGGGGGACGGCCTACGAGCAGTACTTC. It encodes CSARRGTAYEQYF.

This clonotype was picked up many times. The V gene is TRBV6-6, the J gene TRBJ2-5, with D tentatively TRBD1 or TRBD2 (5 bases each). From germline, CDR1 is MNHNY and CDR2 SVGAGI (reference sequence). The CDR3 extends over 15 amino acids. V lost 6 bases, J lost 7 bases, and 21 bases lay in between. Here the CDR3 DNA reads TGTGCCAGCAGGCCCGATGGGGGAATAGACGGGACCCAGTACTTC. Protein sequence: CASRPDGGIDGTQYF.

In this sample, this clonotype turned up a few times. This CDR3 reads CASSIGGSYEQYF. CDR3 DNA sequence: TGTGCCAGCAGCATCGGGGGTTCCTACGAGCAGTACTTC. The chain carries TRBV5-5 and TRBJ2-7; tentatively, D is TRBD2 (6 bases). The germline V gene encodes CDR1 SGHKS and CDR2 YYEKEE (reference sequence). CDR3 length: 13 residues. V was trimmed by 4 bases and J by 1 base, leaving 9 bases between them.

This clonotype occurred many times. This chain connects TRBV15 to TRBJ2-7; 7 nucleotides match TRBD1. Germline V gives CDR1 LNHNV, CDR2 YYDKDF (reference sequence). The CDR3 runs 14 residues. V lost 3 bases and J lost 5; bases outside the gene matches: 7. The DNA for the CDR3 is TGTGCCACCAGCAGGGGATTCGACAGGGACGAGCAGTACTTC. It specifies CATSRGFDRDEQYF.

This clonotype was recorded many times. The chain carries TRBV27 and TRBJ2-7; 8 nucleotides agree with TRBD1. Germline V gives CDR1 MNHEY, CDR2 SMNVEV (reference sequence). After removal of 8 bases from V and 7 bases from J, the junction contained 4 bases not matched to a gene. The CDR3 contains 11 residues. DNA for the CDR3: TGTGCCAGCGGGACAGGCAGGGAGCAGTACTTC. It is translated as CASGTGREQYF.

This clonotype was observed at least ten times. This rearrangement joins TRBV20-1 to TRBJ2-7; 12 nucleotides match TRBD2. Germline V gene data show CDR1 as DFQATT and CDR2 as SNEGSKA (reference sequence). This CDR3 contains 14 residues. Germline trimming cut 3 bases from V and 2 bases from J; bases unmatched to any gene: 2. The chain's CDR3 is CSARTSGRTYEQYF. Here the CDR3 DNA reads TGCAGTGCTAGGACTAGCGGGAGAACCTACGAGCAGTACTTC.

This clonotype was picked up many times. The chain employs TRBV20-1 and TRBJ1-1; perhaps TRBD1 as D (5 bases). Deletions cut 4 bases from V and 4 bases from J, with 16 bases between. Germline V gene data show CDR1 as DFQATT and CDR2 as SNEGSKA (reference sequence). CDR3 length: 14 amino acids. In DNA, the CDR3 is TGCAGTGCTACTAGCAGGGTCGGAAGCACTGAAGCTTTCTTT. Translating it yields CSATSRVGSTEAFF.

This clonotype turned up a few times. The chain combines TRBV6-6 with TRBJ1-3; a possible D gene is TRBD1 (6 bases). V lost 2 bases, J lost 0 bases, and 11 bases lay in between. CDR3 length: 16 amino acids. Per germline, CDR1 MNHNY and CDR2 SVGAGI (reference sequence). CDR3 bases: TGTGCCAGCAGTTACCGTCACAGGGCCTCTGGAAACACCATATATTTT. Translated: CASSYRHRASGNTIYF.

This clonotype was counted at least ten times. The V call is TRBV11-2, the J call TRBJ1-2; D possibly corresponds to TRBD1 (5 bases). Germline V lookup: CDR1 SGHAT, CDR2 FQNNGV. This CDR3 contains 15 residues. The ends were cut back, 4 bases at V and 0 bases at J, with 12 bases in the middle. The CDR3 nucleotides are TGTGCCAGCAGCTCGACAGCAGAGACTAACTATGGCTACACCTTC. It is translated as CASSSTAETNYGYTF. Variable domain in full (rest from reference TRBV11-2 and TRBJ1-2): EAGVAQSPRYKIIEKRQSVAFWCNPISGHATLYWYQQILGQGPKLLIQFQNNGVVDDSQLPKDRFSAERLKGVDSTLKIQPAKLEDSAVYLCASSSTAETNYGYTFGSGTRLTVV.

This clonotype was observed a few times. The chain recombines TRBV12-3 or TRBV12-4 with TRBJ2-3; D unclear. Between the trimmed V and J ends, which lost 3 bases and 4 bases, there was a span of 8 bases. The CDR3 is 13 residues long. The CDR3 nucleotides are TGTGCCAGCAGTTTTTCGTCGGCAGATACGCAGTATTTT. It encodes CASSFSSADTQYF.

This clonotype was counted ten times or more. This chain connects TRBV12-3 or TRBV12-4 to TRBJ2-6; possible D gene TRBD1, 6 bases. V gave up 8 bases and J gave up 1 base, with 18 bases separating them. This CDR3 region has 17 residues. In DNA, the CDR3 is TGTGCCAGCTCCACAGGGCTTAGGAGATCTGGGGCCAACGTCCTGACTTTC. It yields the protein CASSTGLRRSGANVLTF.

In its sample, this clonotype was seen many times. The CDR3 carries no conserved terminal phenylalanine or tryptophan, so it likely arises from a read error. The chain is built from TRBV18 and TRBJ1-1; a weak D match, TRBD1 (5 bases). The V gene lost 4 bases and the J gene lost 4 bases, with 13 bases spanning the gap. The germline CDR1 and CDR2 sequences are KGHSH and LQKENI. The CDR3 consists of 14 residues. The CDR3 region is CASSLSWGGTEAFS. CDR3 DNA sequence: TGTGCCAGCTCACTTTCGTGGGGGGGCACTGAAGCTTTCTCT.

CDR3 coding DNA: TGCGCCAGCAGCCCGGGAGTAACAATGGAGCAGCAGTTCTTC. It codes for CASSPGVTMEQQFF. The chain has TRBV4-1 and TRBJ2-1; D possibly corresponds to TRBD2 (6 bases). Trimming stripped 4 bases from V and 11 bases from J, with 18 bases between. Germline V lookup: CDR1 MGHRA, CDR2 YSYEKL. The CDR3 runs to 14 residues.

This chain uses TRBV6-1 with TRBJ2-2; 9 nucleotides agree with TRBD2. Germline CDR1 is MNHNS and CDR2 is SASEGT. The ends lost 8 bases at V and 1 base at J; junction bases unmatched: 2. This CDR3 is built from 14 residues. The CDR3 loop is CASPLAGNTGELFF. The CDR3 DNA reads TGTGCCAGCCCACTAGCGGGGAACACCGGGGAGCTGTTTTTT.